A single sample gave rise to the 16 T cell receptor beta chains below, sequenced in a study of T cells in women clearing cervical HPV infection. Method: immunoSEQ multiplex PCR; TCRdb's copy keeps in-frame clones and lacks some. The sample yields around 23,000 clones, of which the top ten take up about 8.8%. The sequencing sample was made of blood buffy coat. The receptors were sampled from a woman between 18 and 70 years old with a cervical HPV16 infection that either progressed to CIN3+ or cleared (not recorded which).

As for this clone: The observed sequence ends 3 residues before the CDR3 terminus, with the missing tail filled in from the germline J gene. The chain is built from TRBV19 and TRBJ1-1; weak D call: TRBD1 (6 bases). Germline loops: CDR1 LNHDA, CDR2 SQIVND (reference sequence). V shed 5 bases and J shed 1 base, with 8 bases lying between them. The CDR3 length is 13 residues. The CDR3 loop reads CASSVQGNTEAFF. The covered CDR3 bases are TGTGCCAGTAGTGTACAGGGGAACACTGAA.

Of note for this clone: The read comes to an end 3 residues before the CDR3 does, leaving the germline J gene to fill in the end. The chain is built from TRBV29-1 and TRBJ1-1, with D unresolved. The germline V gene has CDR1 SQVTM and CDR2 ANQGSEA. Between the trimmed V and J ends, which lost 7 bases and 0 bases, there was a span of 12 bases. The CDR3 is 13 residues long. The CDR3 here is CSACETMNTEAFF. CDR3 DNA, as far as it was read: TGCAGCGCATGTGAGACAATGAACACTGAA.

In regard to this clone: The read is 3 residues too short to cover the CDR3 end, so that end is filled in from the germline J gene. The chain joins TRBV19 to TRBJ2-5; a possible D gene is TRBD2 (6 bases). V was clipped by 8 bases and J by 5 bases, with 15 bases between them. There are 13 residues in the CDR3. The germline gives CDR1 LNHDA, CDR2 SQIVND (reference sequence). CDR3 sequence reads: CASLGRAGETQYF. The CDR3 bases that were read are TGTGCCAGTCTCGGCAGGGCGGGGGAGACC.

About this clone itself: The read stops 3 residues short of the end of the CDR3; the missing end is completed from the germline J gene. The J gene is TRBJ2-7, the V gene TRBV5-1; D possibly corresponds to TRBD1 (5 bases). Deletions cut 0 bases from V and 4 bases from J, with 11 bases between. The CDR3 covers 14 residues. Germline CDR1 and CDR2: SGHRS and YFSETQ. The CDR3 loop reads CASSLAGQGYEQYF. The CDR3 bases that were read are TGCGCCAGCAGCTTGGCCGGGCAGGGTTACGAG.

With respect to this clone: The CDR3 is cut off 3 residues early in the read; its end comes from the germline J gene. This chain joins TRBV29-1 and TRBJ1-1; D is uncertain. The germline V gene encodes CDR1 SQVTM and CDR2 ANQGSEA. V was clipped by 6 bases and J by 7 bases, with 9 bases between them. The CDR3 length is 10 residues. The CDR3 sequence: CSVHLDEAFF. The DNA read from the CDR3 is TGCAGCGTCCATTTAGATGAA.

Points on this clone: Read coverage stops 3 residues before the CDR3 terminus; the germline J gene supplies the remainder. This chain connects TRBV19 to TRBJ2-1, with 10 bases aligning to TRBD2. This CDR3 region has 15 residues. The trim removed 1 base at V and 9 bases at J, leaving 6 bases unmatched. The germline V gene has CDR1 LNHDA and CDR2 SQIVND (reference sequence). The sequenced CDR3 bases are TGTGCCAGTAGTATAGGTCTAGCGGGAGCCACTGAG. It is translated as CASSIGLAGATE. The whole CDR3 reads CASSIGLAGATEQFF. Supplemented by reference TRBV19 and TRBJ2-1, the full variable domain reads DGGITQSPKYLFRKEGQNVTLSCEQNLNHDAMYWYRQDPGQGLRLIYYSQIVNDFQKGDIAEGYSVSREKKESFPLTVTSAQKNPTAFYLCASSIGLAGATEQFFGPGTRLTVL.

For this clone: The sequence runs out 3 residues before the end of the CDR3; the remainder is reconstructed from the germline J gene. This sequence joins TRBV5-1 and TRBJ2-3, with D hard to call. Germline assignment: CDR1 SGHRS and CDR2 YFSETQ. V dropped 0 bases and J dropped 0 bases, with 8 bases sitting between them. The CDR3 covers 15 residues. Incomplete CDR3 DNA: TGCGCCAGCAGCTTGGACCAGAGTAGCACAGATACG. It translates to CASSLDQSSTDT. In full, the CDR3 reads CASSLDQSSTDTQYF.

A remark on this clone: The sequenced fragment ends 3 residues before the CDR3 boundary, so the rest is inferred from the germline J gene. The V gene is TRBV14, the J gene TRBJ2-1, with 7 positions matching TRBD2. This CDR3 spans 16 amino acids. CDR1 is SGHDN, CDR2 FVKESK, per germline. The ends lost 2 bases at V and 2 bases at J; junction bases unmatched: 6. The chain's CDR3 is CASSQNELAPYNEQFF. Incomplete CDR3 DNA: TGTGCCAGCAGCCAAAATGAACTAGCGCCCTACAATGAG. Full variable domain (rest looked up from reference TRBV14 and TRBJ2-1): EAGVTQFPSHSVIEKGQTVTLRCDPISGHDNLYWYRRVMGKEIKFLLHFVKESKQDESGMPNNRFLAERTGGTYSTLKVQPAELEDSGVYFCASSQNELAPYNEQFFGPGTRLTVL.

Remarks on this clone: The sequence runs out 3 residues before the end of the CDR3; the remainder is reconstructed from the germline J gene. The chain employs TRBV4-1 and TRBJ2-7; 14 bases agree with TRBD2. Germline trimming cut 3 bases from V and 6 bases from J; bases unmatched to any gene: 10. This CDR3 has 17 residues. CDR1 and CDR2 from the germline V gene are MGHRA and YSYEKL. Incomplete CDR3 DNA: TGCGCCAGCAGCCAGAGGTCCCCGGGACTAGCGGGAGTCGAG. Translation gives CASSQRSPGLAGVE. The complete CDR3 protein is CASSQRSPGLAGVEQYF.

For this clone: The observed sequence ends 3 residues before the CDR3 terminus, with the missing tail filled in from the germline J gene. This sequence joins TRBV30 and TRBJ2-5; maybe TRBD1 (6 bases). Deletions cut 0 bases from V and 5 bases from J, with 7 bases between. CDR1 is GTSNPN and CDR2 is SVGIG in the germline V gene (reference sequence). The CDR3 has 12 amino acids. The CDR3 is CAWSVQGETQYF. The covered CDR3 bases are TGTGCCTGGAGTGTACAGGGCGAGACC.

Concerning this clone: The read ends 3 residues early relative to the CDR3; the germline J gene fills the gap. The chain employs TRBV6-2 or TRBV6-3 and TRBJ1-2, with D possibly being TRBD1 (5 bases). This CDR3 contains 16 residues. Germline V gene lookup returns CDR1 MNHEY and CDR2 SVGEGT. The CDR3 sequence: CASSYSFERGERDYTF. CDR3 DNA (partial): TGTGCCAGCAGTTACTCGTTCGAAAGGGGAGAGCGTGAC.

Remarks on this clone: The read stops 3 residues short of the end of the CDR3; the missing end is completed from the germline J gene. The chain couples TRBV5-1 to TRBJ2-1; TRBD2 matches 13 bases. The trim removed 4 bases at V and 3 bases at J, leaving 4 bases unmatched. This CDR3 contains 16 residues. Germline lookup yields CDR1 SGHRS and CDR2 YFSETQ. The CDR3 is CASSRTSGSGYNEQFF. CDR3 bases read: TGCGCCAGCAGCCGGACTAGCGGGAGTGGCTACAATGAG.

The CDR3 loop is CASTPLGSSGGYEQYF. The covered CDR3 bases are TGTGCCAGCACCCCCCTGGGTTCTAGCGGGGGCTACGAG. This chain links TRBV2 with TRBJ2-7, with 10 positions matching TRBD2. The read stops 3 residues short of the end of the CDR3; the missing end is completed from the germline J gene. The V gene's germline CDR1 is SNHLY and CDR2 FYNNEI. The CDR3 is made up of 16 amino acids. V was clipped by 7 bases and J by 3 bases; unmatched bases: 12.

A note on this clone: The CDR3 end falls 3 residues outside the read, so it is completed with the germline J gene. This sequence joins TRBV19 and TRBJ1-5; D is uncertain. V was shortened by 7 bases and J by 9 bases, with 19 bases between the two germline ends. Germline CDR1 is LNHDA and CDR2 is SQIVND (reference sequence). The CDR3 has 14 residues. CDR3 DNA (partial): TGTGCCAGTACGTTCGGACTGTCGGCGGGGCCC. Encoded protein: CASTFGLSAGP. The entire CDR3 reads CASTFGLSAGPQHF.

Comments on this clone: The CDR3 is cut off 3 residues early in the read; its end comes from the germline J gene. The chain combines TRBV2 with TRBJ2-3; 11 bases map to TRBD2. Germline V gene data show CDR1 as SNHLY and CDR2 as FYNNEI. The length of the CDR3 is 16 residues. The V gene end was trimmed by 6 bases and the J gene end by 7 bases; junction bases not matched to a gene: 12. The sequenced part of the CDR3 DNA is TGTGCCAGCAGCGCCGGGGGTAGCGGGAGGGGAAATACG. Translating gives CASSAGGSGRGNT. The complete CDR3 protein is CASSAGGSGRGNTQYF.

This chain's CDR3 is CSGWTGEMNEQFF. Partial CDR3 DNA: TGCAGCGGCTGGACAGGGGAAATGAATGAG. V gene TRBV29-1 combines with J gene TRBJ2-1; 9 bases match TRBD1. The read finishes 3 residues shy of the CDR3 end, and the germline J gene is used to complete it. The J segment lost 7 bases and the V segment lost 7 bases, leaving 8 bases of the junction unmatched. The germline V gene has CDR1 SQVTM and CDR2 ANQGSEA. This CDR3 contains 13 residues.